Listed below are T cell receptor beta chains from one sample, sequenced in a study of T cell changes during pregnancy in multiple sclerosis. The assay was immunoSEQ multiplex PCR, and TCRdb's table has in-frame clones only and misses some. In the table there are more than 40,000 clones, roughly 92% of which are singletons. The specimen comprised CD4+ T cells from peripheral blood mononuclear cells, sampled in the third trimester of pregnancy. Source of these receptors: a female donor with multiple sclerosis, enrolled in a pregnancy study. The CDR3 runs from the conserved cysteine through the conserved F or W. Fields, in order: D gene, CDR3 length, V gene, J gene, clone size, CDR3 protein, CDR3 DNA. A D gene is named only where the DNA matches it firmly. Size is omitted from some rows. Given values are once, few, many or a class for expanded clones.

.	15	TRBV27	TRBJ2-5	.	CASREFKTNEGTQYF	TGTGCCAGCAGGGAATTTAAGACTAACGAAGGGACCCAGTACTTC
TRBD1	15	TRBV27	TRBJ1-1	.	CATHSGGLGDTEAFF	TGTGCCACCCATTCAGGGGGCCTAGGGGACACTGAAGCTTTCTTT
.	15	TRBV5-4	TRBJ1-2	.	CASTPAAQGGYGYTF	TGTGCCAGCACCCCTGCCGCCCAGGGTGGATATGGCTACACCTTC
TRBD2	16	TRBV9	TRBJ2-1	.	CASSVTSGGLYNEQFF	TGTGCCAGCAGCGTAACTAGCGGGGGACTCTACAATGAGCAGTTCTTC
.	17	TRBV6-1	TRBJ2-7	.	CASSEAGPGPLGYEQYF	TGTGCCAGCAGTGAAGCGGGGCCGGGCCCTCTGGGTTACGAGCAGTACTTC
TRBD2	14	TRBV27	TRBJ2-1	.	CASSLPPGGSEQFF	TGTGCCAGCAGTTTACCGCCGGGGGGTAGTGAGCAGTTCTTC
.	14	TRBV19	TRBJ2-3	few	CASSIGTSTDTQYF	TGTGCCAGTAGTATCGGTACTAGCACAGATACGCAGTATTTT
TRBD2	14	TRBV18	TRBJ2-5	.	CASSPPTSHETQYF	TGTGCCAGCTCACCCCCGACTAGCCACGAGACCCAGTACTTC
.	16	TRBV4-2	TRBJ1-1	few	CANPTGPPKMNTEAFF	TGTGCCAACCCGACAGGCCCCCCTAAGATGAACACTGAAGCTTTCTTT
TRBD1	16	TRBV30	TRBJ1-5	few	CAWSVSRTGGGQPQHF	TGTGCCTGGAGTGTAAGTAGGACAGGGGGCGGTCAGCCCCAGCATTTT
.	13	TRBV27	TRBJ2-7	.	CASSLGEDYEQYF	TGTGCCAGCAGTTTAGGGGAGGACTACGAGCAGTACTTC
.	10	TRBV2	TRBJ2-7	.	CASRSGEQYF	TGTGCCAGCAGGAGTGGCGAGCAGTACTTC
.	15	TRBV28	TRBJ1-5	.	CASSTVGQGNQPQHF	TGTGCCAGCTCTACGGTGGGGCAAGGCAATCAGCCCCAGCATTTT
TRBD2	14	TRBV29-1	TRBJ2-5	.	CSVSKAGRRETQYF	TGCAGCGTCAGCAAAGCGGGGAGGAGGGAGACCCAGTACTTC
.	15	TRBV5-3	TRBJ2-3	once	CARSEDYPYTDTQYF	TGTGCCAGAAGCGAAGACTATCCCTACACAGATACGCAGTATTTT
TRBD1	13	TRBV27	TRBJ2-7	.	CASSRGQNYEQYF	TGTGCCAGCAGCCGGGGACAGAACTACGAGCAGTACTTC
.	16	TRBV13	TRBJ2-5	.	CASSTRSARAQETQYF	TGTGCCAGCAGCACTAGGTCAGCTAGAGCACAAGAGACCCAGTACTTC
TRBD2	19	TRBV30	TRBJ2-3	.	CAWTTPPLLAGGSTDTQYF	TGTGCCTGGACGACCCCCCCCCTACTAGCGGGAGGTAGCACAGATACGCAGTATTTT
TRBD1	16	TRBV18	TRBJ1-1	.	CASSQASGTANTEAFF	TGTGCCAGCTCACAGGCATCCGGGACAGCGAACACTGAAGCTTTCTTT
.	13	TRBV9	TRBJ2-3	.	CASSVGDRDTQYF	TGTGCCAGCAGCGTCGGAGATAGGGATACGCAGTATTTT
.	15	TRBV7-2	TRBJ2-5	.	CASSLVGLAPETQYF	TGTGCCAGCAGCTTAGTAGGGCTAGCTCCCGAGACCCAGTACTTC
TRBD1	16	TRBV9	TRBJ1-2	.	CASSVFDDRAAYGYTF	TGTGCCAGCAGCGTTTTCGACGACAGGGCAGCCTATGGCTACACCTTC
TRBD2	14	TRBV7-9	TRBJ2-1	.	CASSLSGKNNEQFF	TGTGCCAGCAGCCTAAGCGGGAAAAACAATGAGCAGTTCTTC
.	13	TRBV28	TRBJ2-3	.	CASSLGTSDTQYF	TGTGCCAGCAGTTTAGGGACTTCAGATACGCAGTATTTT
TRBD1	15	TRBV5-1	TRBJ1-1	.	CASSWGDRVGTEAFF	TGCGCCAGCAGCTGGGGGGACAGGGTGGGCACTGAAGCTTTCTTT
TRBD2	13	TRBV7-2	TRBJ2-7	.	CASTLAGLGEQYF	TGTGCCAGCACACTAGCGGGATTAGGCGAGCAGTACTTC
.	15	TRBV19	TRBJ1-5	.	CASSIQVIGNQPQHF	TGTGCCAGTAGTATACAGGTGATTGGCAATCAGCCCCAGCATTTT
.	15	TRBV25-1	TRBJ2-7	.	CASSKQGVLSYEQYF	TGTGCCAGCAGTAAGCAGGGTGTCCTCTCCTACGAGCAGTACTTC
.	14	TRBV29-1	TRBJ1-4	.	CSATGRTTNEKLFF	TGCAGCGCCACCGGTCGAACAACTAATGAAAAACTGTTTTTT
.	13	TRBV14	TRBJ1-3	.	CASSQVSGNTIYF	TGTGCCAGCAGCCAAGTATCCGGAAACACCATATATTTT
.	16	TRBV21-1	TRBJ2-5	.	CASPRETGVLQETQYF	TGTGCCAGCCCCAGGGAGACAGGGGTCCTTCAAGAGACCCAGTACTTC
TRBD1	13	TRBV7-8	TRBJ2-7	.	CASRKTGIHEQYF	TGTGCCAGCAGAAAGACAGGGATCCACGAGCAGTACTTC
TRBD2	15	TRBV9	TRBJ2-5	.	CASSVGDYGMETQYF	TGTGCCAGCAGCGTAGGGGACTATGGTATGGAGACCCAGTACTTC
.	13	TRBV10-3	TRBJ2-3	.	CAIGLTGRDTQYF	TGTGCCATCGGCTTGACAGGACGAGATACGCAGTATTTT
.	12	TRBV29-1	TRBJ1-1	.	CSVREADGEAFF	TGCAGCGTTAGGGAGGCGGACGGTGAAGCTTTCTTT
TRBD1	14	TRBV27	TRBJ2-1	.	CASSLRAGGDEQFF	TGTGCCAGCAGTTTGAGAGCAGGGGGCGATGAGCAGTTCTTC
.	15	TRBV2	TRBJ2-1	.	CASSERQGLYNEQFF	TGTGCCAGCAGTGAACGTCAGGGACTCTACAATGAGCAGTTCTTC
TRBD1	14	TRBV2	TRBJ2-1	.	CASSGDRGHVEQFF	TGTGCCAGCAGTGGAGACAGGGGGCATGTGGAGCAGTTCTTC
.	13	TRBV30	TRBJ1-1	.	CAWSPSGETEAFF	TGTGCCTGGAGTCCCTCAGGGGAAACTGAAGCTTTCTTT
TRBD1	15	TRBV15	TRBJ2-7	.	CATSRDRDRELEQYF	TGTGCCACCAGCAGAGACCGGGACAGGGAACTGGAGCAGTACTTC
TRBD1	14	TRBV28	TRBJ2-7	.	CASSTGTGLYEQYF	TGTGCCAGCAGCACCGGGACAGGGCTCTACGAGCAGTACTTC
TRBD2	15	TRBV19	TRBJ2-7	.	CASSVTSGSSYEQYF	TGTGCCAGTAGTGTCACTAGCGGGAGCTCCTACGAGCAGTACTTC
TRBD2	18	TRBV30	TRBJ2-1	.	CAWTSGTSGRSSYNEQFF	TGTGCCTGGACCTCCGGGACTAGCGGGAGGAGCTCCTACAATGAGCAGTTCTTC
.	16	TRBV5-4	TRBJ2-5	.	CASSLGVGGIQETQYF	TGTGCCAGCAGCTTGGGGGTAGGGGGTATTCAAGAGACCCAGTACTTC
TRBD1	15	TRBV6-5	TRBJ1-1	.	CASSYLGQGGTEAFF	TGTGCCAGCAGTTACCTGGGACAGGGAGGGACTGAAGCTTTCTTT
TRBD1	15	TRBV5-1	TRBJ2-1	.	CASSLGPPGGGEQFF	TGCGCCAGCAGCTTGGGGCCCCCAGGGGGCGGGGAGCAGTTCTTC
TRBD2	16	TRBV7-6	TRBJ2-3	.	CASSLALGLAADTQYF	TGTGCCAGCAGCTTAGCGCTAGGACTAGCCGCAGATACGCAGTATTTT
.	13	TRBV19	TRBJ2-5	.	CASSISSTSLQYF	TGTGCCAGTAGTATCAGTAGTACTAGCCTTCAGTACTTC
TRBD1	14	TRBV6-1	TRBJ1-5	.	CASSEAGGGQPQHF	TGTGCCAGCAGTGAAGCAGGGGGCGGTCAGCCCCAGCATTTT
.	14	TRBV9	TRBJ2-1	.	CASSPGGVGNEQFF	TGTGCCAGCAGCCCCGGCGGAGTCGGAAATGAGCAGTTCTTC
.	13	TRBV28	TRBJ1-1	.	CASNTNYDTEAFF	TGTGCCAGCAATACCAACTACGACACTGAAGCTTTCTTT
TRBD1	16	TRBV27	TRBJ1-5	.	CASSLMAGQGGQPQHF	TGTGCCAGCAGTTTAATGGCAGGACAGGGAGGTCAGCCCCAGCATTTT
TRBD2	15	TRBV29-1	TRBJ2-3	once	CSVEGGGRAPDTQYF	TGCAGCGTTGAAGGAGGCGGGAGGGCCCCAGATACGCAGTATTTT
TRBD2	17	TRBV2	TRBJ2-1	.	CASRERLAPSSYNEQFF	TGTGCCAGCAGGGAGAGACTAGCACCGAGCTCCTACAATGAGCAGTTCTTC